This TCR beta chain derives from a study of blood T cell repertoires in COVID-19. Under the authors' procedure: Estimates of nucleated cell counts were drawn from the amplification of reference gene primers. Sequencing was performed with immunoSEQ multiplex PCR; in TCRdb, only in-frame clones are kept and a portion is missing. V, J and clone size are those of that table, while D and trimming were read from the DNA. The sample has 140,000 or so clones; about four fifths are singletons. The sequence was collected from a human donor in a cohort sampled during active COVID-19. Material for sequencing was peripheral blood.

As DNA, the CDR3 is TGCGCCAGCAGCCAAGACCCACAGACAGGGTTCTATGGCTACACCTTC. It yields the protein CASSQDPQTGFYGYTF. V gene TRBV4-1 combines with J gene TRBJ1-2; 7 nucleotides agree with TRBD1. The CDR3 spans 16 residues. With 0 bases clipped from V and 4 bases from J, the junction kept 8 bases outside the gene matches. The germline V gene encodes CDR1 MGHRA and CDR2 YSYEKL.